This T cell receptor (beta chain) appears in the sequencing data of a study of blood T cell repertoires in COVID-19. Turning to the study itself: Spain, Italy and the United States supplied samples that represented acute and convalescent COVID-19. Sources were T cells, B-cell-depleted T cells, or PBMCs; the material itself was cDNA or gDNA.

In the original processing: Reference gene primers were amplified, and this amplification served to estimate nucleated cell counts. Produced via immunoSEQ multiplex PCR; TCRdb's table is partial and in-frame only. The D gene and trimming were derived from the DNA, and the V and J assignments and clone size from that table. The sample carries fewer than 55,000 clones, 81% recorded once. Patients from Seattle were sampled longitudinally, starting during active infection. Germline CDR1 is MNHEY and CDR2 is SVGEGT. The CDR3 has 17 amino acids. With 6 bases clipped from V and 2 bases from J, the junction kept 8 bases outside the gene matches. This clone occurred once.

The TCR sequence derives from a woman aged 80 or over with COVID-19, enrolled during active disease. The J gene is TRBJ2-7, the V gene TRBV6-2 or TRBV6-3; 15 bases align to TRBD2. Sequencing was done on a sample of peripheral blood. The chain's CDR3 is CASSPYRTSGRAYEQYF. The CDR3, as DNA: TGTGCCAGCAGCCCTTATAGGACTAGCGGGAGGGCCTACGAGCAGTACTTC.